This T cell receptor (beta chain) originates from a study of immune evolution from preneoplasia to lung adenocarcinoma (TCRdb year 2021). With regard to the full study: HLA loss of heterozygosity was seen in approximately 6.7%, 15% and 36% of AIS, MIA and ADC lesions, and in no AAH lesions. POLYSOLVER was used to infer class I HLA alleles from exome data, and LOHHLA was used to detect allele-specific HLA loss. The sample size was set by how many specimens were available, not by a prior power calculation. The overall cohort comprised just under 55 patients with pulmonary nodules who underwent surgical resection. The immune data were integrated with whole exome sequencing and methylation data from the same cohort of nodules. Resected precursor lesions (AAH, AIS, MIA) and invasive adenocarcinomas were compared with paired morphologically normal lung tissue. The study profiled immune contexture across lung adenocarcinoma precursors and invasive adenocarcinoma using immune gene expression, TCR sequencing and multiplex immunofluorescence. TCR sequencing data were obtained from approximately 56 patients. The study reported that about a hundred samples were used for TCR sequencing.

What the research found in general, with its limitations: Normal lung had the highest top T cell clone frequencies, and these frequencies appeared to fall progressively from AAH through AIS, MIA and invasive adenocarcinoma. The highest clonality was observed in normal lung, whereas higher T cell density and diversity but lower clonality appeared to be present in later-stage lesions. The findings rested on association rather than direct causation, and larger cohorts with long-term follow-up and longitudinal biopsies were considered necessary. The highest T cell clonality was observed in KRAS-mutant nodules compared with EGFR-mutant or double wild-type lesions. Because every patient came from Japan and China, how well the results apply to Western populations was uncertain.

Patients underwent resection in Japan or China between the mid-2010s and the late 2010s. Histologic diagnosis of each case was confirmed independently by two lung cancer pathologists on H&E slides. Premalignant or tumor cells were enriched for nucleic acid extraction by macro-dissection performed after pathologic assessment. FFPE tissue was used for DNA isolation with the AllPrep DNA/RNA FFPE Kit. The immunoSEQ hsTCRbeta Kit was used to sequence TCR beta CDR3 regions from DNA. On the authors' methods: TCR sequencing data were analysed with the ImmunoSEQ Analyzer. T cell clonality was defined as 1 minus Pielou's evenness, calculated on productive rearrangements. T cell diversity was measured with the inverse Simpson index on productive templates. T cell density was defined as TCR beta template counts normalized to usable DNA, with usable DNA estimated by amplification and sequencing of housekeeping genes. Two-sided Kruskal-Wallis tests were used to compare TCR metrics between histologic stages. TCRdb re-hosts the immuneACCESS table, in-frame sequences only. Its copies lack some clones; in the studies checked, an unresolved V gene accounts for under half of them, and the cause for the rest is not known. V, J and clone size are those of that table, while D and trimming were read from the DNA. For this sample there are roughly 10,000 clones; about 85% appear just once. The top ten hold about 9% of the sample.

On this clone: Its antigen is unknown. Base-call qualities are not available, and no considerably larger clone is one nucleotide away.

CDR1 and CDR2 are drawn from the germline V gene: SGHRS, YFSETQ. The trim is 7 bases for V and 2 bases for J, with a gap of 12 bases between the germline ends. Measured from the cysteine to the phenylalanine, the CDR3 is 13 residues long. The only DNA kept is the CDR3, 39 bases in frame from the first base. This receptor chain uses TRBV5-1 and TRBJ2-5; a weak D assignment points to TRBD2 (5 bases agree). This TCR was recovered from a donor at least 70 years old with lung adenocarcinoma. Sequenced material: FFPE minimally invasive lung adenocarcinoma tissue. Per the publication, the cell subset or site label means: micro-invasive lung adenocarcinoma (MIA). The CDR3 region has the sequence CASRAAAQETQYF. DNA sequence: TGCGCCAGCCGAGCGGCAGCTCAAGAGACCCAGTACTTC.